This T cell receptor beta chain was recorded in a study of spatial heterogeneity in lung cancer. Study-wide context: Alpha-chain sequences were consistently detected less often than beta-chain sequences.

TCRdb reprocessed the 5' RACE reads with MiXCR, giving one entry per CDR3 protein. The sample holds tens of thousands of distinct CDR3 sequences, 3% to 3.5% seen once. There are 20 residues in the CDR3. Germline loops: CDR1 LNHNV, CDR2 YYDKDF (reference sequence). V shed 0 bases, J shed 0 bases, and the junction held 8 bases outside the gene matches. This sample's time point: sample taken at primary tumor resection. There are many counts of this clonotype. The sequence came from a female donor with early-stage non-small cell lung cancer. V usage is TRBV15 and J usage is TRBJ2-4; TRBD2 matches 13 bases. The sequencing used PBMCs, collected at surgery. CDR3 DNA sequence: TGTGCCACCAGCAGAGAGTTCGGACTAGCGGGAGAGGGAGCCAAAAACATTCAGTACTTC. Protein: CATSREFGLAGEGAKNIQYF. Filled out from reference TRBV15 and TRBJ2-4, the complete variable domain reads DAMVIQNPRYQVTQFGKPVTLSCSQTLNHNVMYWYQQKSSQAPKLLFHYYDKDFNNEADTPDNFQSRRPNTSFCFLDIRSPGLGDTAMYLCATSREFGLAGEGAKNIQYFGAGTRLSVL.